The entry that follows covers one T cell receptor (beta chain) sequence. No antigen is known for it. The data were obtained in a study of tumor-infiltrating lymphocytes in primary liver carcinoma. The germline V and J ends were trimmed by 0 bases and 5 bases, with 27 bases remaining between them. CDR1 is SGHAT, CDR2 FQNNGV, per germline. This CDR3 spans 20 amino acids. Whole-study results and caveats: Reduced overlap was seen in tumor-adjacent and tumor-blood pairs versus tumor region pairs. Compared with blood, tumor repertoires held significantly more in their top 250 clones.

With a constant-region primer, TCR beta cDNA was made from 450 to 500 ng of total RNA. The TCR beta library was amplified through three nested multiplex PCR rounds in a modified ARM-PCR procedure. The first two PCR rounds, roughly 11 cycles each, used TRBV1-TRBV30 forward primers and a C-beta reverse primer. TCRdb fed the multiplex PCR reads into MiXCR, producing one record per CDR3 protein. The table lists 100,000 or so distinct CDR3 sequences, 65% to 75% of them singletons. From unsorted bulk tissue weighing about 20-32 mg, DNA and RNA were co-extracted. Sample: liver tumor tissue from sampling region 2. As to subset: tumor region T2, inferior pole. The clonotype comes from an older woman with primary liver carcinoma and hepatitis B virus infection. V usage is TRBV11-2 and J usage is TRBJ2-3; D assignment may be TRBD1 or TRBD2 (5 bases each). The CDR3 loop reads CASSLDLSGLVEEGIDTQYF. As DNA, the CDR3 is TGTGCCAGCAGCTTAGATCTAAGTGGGTTAGTGGAAGAGGGGATAGATACGCAGTATTTT.